This TCR beta chain was recorded in a study of human T cells and chemical hapten exposure. Looking at the study overall: Sensitization used 2% DPC on around 2 cm by around 2 cm upper inner arm skin.

Per the original data handling: Counts of TCRs in each sample centred on a median of roughly 89,000 and extended from about 20,000 to 690,000. TCRdb used MiXCR to reprocess the RACE reads, holding one entry per CDR3 protein. For this entry, the V and J calls and clone size follow TCRdb and not the study's own pipeline. The sample lists some 300,000 distinct CDR3 sequences, roughly 6% occurring once. This CDR3 comprises 15 residues. The germline V gene encodes CDR1 SGHRS and CDR2 YFSETQ. The V gene lost 1 base and the J gene lost 4 bases, with 14 bases spanning the gap. Time point reported: pre-sensitization, week 0. Treatment noted: therapeutic diphenylcyclopropenone sensitization with weekly scalp DPC.

The sequence derives from a woman under 30 with alopecia areata. Some clones in this sample may be carry-over from other donors' samples. The chain uses TRBV5-1 and TRBJ2-5, with a weak D call TRBD2 (5 bases). Sample: whole blood, taken in connection with sensitization to the hapten diphenylcyclopropenone (DPC). CDR3 coding DNA: TGCGCCAGCAGCTTGTCAGACTACGTCCGAGAGACCCAGTACTTC. Translating gives CASSLSDYVRETQYF.